Shown below are 21 T cell receptor beta chains from a single sample sequenced in a study of blood T cells in healthy people across ages. PCR was performed a second time for 7 to 11 cycles using a sample-barcoded 5' primer and a J-beta primer mix. TCRdb passed the 5' RACE reads through MiXCR, listing each CDR3 protein once. The repertoire holds approximately 2,000,000 distinct CDR3 sequences, around 40% seen once, with approximately 22% in the top ten. Specimen: blood. Source of these receptors: a human donor in good health.

This clonotype was picked up a small number of times. In DNA form, the CDR3 reads TGTGCCAGCAGCTCAGTGAGCACAGATACGCAGTATTTT. This sequence encodes CASSSVSTDTQYF. This sequence joins TRBV7-3 and TRBJ2-3; D unresolved. With 4 bases removed from V and 0 bases from J, the gap between germline ends came to 5 bases. The CDR3 loop spans 13 amino acids. Germline CDR1 is SGHTA and CDR2 is FQGTGA.

This clonotype has at least ten counts. V and J are TRBV29-1 and TRBJ2-3; D ambiguous. The V gene's germline CDR1 is SQVTM and CDR2 ANQGSEA. V lost 5 bases and J lost 5, with 11 bases in between. CDR3 length: 12 amino acids. CDR3 in DNA: TGCAGCGTTTCGCCGGGCGAAGATACGCAGTATTTT. Translated, it gives CSVSPGEDTQYF.

The J gene is TRBJ1-2, the V gene TRBV4-1, with D possibly matching TRBD1 (5 bases). V lost 3 bases, J lost 4 bases, and 15 bases lay in between. The CDR3 runs to 15 residues. Per the germline V gene, CDR1 is MGHRA and CDR2 is YSYEKL. The CDR3 reads CASSHTTGASYGYTF. CDR3 coding DNA: TGCGCCAGCAGCCATACTACAGGAGCCAGCTATGGCTACACCTTC.

Notes on this clonotype: A much more abundant neighbour one base away suggests this may be a read error. The CDR3 nucleotides are TGTGCCAGCAGCCCACGCAGGCGGGGCGAGCAGTACTTC. Translated: CASSPRRRGEQYF. The chain joins TRBV6-2 or TRBV6-3 to TRBJ2-5, with D perhaps TRBD2 (6 bases). The end of the DNA fits TRBJ2-7 better, so the J call may be wrong. The CDR3 spans 13 residues. Germline assignment: CDR1 MNHEY and CDR2 SVGEGT.

This clonotype has at least ten counts. This sequence joins TRBV28 and TRBJ2-7; a weak D match, TRBD2 (7 bases). CDR1 and CDR2 (germline): MDHEN, SYDVKM. V was trimmed by 2 bases and J by 0 bases, leaving 11 bases between them. The CDR3 is made up of 15 amino acids. Here the CDR3 DNA reads TGTGCCAGCAGTTTAGGGGGGGCCCTCTCCTACGAGCAGTACTTC. It specifies CASSLGGALSYEQYF.

V gene TRBV9 combines with J gene TRBJ2-1; TRBD2 agrees at 13 bases. The ends lost 4 bases at V and 3 bases at J; junction bases unmatched: 4. The CDR3 consists of 16 residues. CDR1 is SGDLS, CDR2 YYNGEE, per germline. The CDR3 sequence is CASSTGTSGDYNEQFF. The CDR3 nucleotides read TGTGCCAGCAGCACTGGGACTAGCGGGGACTACAATGAGCAGTTCTTC.

There are a few counts of this clonotype. The V and J genes are TRBV20-1 and TRBJ2-7; D possibly corresponds to TRBD2 (6 bases). V was trimmed by 5 bases and J by 3 bases, leaving 17 bases between them. This CDR3 contains 14 residues. Germline assignment: CDR1 DFQATT and CDR2 SNEGSKA (reference sequence). The CDR3 nucleotides read TGCAGTGCTCAAGGCCGGGACTCTTACTACGAGCAGTACTTC. The encoded protein is CSAQGRDSYYEQYF.

The V gene is TRBV9, the J gene TRBJ2-3; 7 bases are shared with TRBD2. The trim removed 4 bases at V and 3 bases at J, leaving 11 bases unmatched. This CDR3 has 16 residues. CDR1 is SGDLS and CDR2 is YYNGEE in the germline V gene. The CDR3 loop reads CASSIRSGDSTDTQYF. CDR3 DNA: TGTGCCAGCAGCATTCGGAGCGGGGATTCGACAGATACGCAGTATTTT.

This clonotype was seen a handful of times. As DNA, the CDR3 is TGTGCCAGCAGCTCCCAGGGGGGAAGGGGTCAGCCCCAGCATTTT. Residues: CASSSQGGRGQPQHF. The chain combines TRBV7-8 with TRBJ1-5, with 7 nucleotides matching TRBD1. The CDR3 spans 15 residues. Germline V gene lookup returns CDR1 SGHVS and CDR2 FQNEAQ. V lost 4 bases and J lost 6; bases outside the gene matches: 9. Full variable domain (missing parts from reference TRBV7-8 and TRBJ1-5): GAGVSQSPRYKVAKRGQDVALRCDPISGHVSLFWYQQALGQGPEFLTYFQNEAQLDKSGLPSDRFFAERPEGSVSTLKIQRTQQEDSAVYLCASSSQGGRGQPQHFGDGTRLSIL.

The chain employs TRBV7-9 and TRBJ1-2; D possibly corresponds to TRBD1 (5 bases). Germline lookup yields CDR1 SEHNR and CDR2 FQNEAQ (reference sequence). This CDR3 region has 14 residues. Trimming removed 2 bases at V and 7 bases at J, with 14 bases between. The CDR3: CASSLSAGISGYTF. DNA of the CDR3: TGTGCCAGCAGCTTATCCGCAGGGATATCTGGCTACACCTTC. Combining the CDR3 with reference TRBV7-9 and TRBJ1-2 gives the whole variable domain DTGVSQNPRHKITKRGQNVTFRCDPISEHNRLYWYRQTLGQGPEFLTYFQNEAQLEKSRLLSDRFSAERPKGSFSTLEIQRTEQGDSAMYLCASSLSAGISGYTFGSGTRLTVV.

The chain carries TRBV10-3 and TRBJ2-7, with 9 bases matching TRBD1. The germline CDR1 and CDR2 sequences are ENHRY and SYGVKD. The ends lost 0 bases at V and 3 bases at J; junction bases unmatched: 18. The CDR3 sequence is 20 residues long. CDR3 DNA: TGTGCCATCAGTGAGTCGATTTTTGTAGTGGGGACAGGGCAACACTACGAGCAGTACTTC. Its protein product is CAISESIFVVGTGQHYEQYF.

This clonotype turned up a few times. The chain couples TRBV30 to TRBJ2-1, with TRBD2 matching over 8 bases. The CDR3 spans 12 residues. J was trimmed by 8 bases and V by 3 bases; bases with no gene match: 3. Germline V gene lookup returns CDR1 GTSNPN and CDR2 SVGIG (reference sequence). The CDR3 DNA follows: TGTGCCTGGAGCGCGCGGGGGGATGAGCAGTTCTTC. Protein product: CAWSARGDEQFF.

The J gene is TRBJ1-1, the V gene TRBV4-3; D not resolved. Germline-derived CDR1 and CDR2 are LGHNA and YSLEER. Trimming took off 0 bases at V and 5 bases at J, with 19 bases between the two ends. The CDR3 runs to 17 residues. The CDR3: CASSQDHIAVLRTEAFF. The CDR3 nucleotides read TGCGCCAGCAGCCAAGATCACATTGCAGTTCTGAGGACTGAAGCTTTCTTT.

A few counts support this clonotype. The chain employs TRBV24-1 and TRBJ2-7; D gene ambiguous. CDR1 and CDR2 (germline): KGHDR, SFDVKD. With 4 bases removed from V and 3 bases from J, the gap between germline ends came to 9 bases. This CDR3 is built from 13 residues. The CDR3 loop is CATSDVDIYEQYF. The CDR3, as DNA: TGTGCCACCAGTGACGTCGACATCTACGAGCAGTACTTC.

The chain joins TRBV13 to TRBJ2-5, with 9 bases identical to TRBD2. From germline, CDR1 is PRHDT and CDR2 FYEKMQ (reference sequence). V trimming: 2 bases; J trimming: 5 bases; junction bases outside the gene matches: 6. CDR3 length: 15 residues. CDR3 protein: CASSLNIGTSETQYF. In DNA form, the CDR3 reads TGTGCCAGCAGCTTAAACATTGGGACTAGCGAGACCCAGTACTTC.

This clonotype occurred a few times. V is TRBV6-5 and J is TRBJ1-2; no reliable D call. CDR1 MNHEY and CDR2 SVGAGI come from the germline V gene. The length of the CDR3 is 15 residues. V was trimmed by 6 bases and J by 7 bases, leaving 21 bases between them. The CDR3 reads CASSRTPRSGGGYTF. CDR3 coding DNA: TGTGCCAGCAGCCGAACGCCTCGTTCCGGTGGTGGCTACACCTTC.

The chain recombines TRBV5-1 with TRBJ2-1; 10 bases map to TRBD1. The length of the CDR3 is 15 residues. The V gene's germline CDR1 is SGHRS and CDR2 YFSETQ. V was clipped by 2 bases and J by 10 bases; unmatched bases: 9. The CDR3 is CASSLGTGVEGEQFF. DNA for the CDR3: TGCGCCAGCAGCTTAGGGACAGGGGTGGAAGGGGAGCAGTTCTTC.

This clonotype appeared a few times. V and J are TRBV7-6 and TRBJ2-7, with D unclear. This CDR3 spans 15 amino acids. The ends were cut back, 1 base at V and 3 bases at J, with 13 bases in the middle. Germline V gene lookup returns CDR1 SGHVS and CDR2 FNYEAQ. The CDR3 loop reads CASSLGHGLLYEQYF. The CDR3 coding sequence is TGTGCCAGCAGCTTAGGTCACGGGTTGCTCTACGAGCAGTACTTC.

The genes are TRBV29-1 and TRBJ1-1, with TRBD1 matching 10 bases. The germline V gene has CDR1 SQVTM and CDR2 ANQGSEA. The V segment lost 4 bases and the J segment 0 bases; nucleotides outside the gene matches: 20. The CDR3 is 20 amino acids. CDR3 sequence: CSVVKLTGGSQDPLNTEAFF. CDR3 nucleotide sequence: TGCAGCGTTGTTAAGTTGACAGGGGGCTCACAGGACCCCCTGAACACTGAAGCTTTCTTT.

This clonotype was found a few times. The V gene is TRBV4-1, the J gene TRBJ1-2; D possibly corresponds to TRBD1 (5 bases). CDR1 and CDR2 (germline): MGHRA, YSYEKL. V was clipped by 1 base and J by 5 bases, with 17 bases between them. The CDR3 totals 16 residues. The DNA of the CDR3 is TGCGCCAGCAGCCAAGGTGCGAGTGGAGGGGAATATGGCTACACCTTC. Residues: CASSQGASGGEYGYTF.

A single count supports this clonotype. The chain carries TRBV10-3 and TRBJ2-5; possibly TRBD1 for D (7 bases). The V end lost 7 bases, the J end lost 3 bases, and 15 bases lay between the germline ends. Per the germline V gene, CDR1 is ENHRY and CDR2 is SYGVKD. This CDR3 is built from 14 residues. CDR3 protein: CAINGGGFEETQYF. The DNA for the CDR3 is TGTGCCATCAACGGAGGGGGCTTCGAAGAGACCCAGTACTTC.